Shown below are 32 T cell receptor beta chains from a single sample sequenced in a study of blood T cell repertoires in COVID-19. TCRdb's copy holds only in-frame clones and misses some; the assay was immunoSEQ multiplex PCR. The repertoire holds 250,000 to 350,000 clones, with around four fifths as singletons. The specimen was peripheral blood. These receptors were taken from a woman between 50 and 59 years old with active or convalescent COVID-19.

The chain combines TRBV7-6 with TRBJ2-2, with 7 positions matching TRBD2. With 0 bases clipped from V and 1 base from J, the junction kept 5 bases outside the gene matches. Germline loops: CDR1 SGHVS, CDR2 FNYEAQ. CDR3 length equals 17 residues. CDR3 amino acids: CASSLAPVAGNTGELFF. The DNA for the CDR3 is TGTGCCAGCAGCTTAGCGCCGGTAGCGGGGAACACCGGGGAGCTGTTTTTT.

The chain's CDR3 is CASSVGGSNYGYTF. The CDR3 DNA is TGTGCCAGCAGTGTAGGGGGTTCTAACTATGGCTACACCTTC. The chain links TRBV28 to TRBJ1-2; D might be TRBD1 (6 bases). The V end lost 5 bases, the J end lost 0 bases, and 10 bases lay between the germline ends. The CDR3 is made up of 14 amino acids. Germline values: CDR1 MDHEN, CDR2 SYDVKM.

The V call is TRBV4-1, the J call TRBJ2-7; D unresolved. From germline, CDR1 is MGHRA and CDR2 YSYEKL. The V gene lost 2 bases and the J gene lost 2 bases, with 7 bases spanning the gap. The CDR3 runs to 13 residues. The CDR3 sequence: CASSQQVTYEQYF. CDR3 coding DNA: TGCGCCAGCAGCCAACAGGTTACCTACGAGCAGTACTTC.

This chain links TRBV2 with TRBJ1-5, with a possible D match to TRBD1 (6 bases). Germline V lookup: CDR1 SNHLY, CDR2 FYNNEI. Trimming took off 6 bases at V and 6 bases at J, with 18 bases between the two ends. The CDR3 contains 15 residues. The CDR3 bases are TGTGCCAGCAGCGGAGTCAGGGTGGGGGCTCAGCCCCAGCATTTT. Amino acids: CASSGVRVGAQPQHF.

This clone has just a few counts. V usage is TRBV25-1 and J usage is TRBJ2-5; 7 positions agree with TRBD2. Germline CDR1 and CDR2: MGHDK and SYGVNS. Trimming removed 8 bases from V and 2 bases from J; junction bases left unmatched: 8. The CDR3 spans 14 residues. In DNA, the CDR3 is TGTGCCAGCGGACAAGCGGGGCGACAAGAGACCCAGTACTTC. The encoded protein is CASGQAGRQETQYF.

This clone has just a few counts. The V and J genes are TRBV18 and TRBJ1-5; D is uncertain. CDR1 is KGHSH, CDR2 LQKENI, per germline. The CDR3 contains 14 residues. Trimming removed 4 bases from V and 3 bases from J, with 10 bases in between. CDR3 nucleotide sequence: TGTGCCAGCTCACAGGGAGGGTTCAATCAGCCCCAGCATTTT. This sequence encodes CASSQGGFNQPQHF.

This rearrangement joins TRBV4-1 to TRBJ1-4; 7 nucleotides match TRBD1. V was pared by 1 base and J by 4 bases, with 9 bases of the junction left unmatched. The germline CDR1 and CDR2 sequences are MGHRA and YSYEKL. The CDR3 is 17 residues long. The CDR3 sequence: CASSQAMGYRGNEKLFF. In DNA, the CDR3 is TGCGCCAGCAGCCAAGCTATGGGGTACAGGGGTAATGAAAAACTGTTTTTT.

The CDR3 sequence: CAGKPRWNTEAFF. The CDR3, as DNA: TGTGCCGGTAAACCTAGGTGGAACACTGAAGCTTTCTTT. V and J are TRBV28 and TRBJ1-1; no firm D call. CDR1 is MDHEN and CDR2 is SYDVKM in the germline V gene. The CDR3 runs to 13 residues. V lost 11 bases to trimming and J lost 1 base, with 14 bases between them.

CDR3 sequence: CASSPVAGASETQYF. In nucleotides, the CDR3 is TGTGCCAGCTCACCAGTCGCGGGAGCATCTGAGACCCAGTACTTC. The chain carries TRBV18 and TRBJ2-5, with 7 bases aligning to TRBD2. Germline V lookup: CDR1 KGHSH, CDR2 LQKENI. The ends lost 2 bases at V and 5 bases at J; junction bases unmatched: 8. The CDR3 contains 15 residues.

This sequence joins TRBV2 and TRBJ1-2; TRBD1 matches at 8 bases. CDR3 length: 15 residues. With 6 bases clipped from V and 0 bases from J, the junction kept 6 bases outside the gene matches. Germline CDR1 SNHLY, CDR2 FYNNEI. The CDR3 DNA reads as TGTGCCAGCAGCCTCGGGACAGGTACTAACTATGGCTACACCTTC. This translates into CASSLGTGTNYGYTF. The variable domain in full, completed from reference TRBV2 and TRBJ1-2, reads EPEVTQTPSHQVTQMGQEVILRCVPISNHLYFYWYRQILGQKVEFLVSFYNNEISEKSEIFDDQFSVERPDGSNFTLKIRSTKLEDSAMYFCASSLGTGTNYGYTFGSGTRLTVV.

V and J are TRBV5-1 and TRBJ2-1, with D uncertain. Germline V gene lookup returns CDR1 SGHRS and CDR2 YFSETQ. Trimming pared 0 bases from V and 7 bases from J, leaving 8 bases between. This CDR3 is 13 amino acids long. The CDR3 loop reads CASSLVERNEQFF. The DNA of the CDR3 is TGCGCCAGCAGCTTGGTCGAGAGAAATGAGCAGTTCTTC.

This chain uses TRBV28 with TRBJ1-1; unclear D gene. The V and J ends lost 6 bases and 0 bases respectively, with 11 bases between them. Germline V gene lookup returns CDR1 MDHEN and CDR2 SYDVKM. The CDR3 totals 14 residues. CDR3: CASRRGPLNTEAFF. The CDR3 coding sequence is TGTGCCAGCAGGCGAGGGCCGTTGAACACTGAAGCTTTCTTT.

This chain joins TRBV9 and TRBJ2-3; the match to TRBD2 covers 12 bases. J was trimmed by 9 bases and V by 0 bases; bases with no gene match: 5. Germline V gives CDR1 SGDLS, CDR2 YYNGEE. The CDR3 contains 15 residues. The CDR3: CASSVASGRAGTQYF. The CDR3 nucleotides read TGTGCCAGCAGCGTAGCTAGCGGGAGGGCGGGAACGCAGTATTTT.

The CDR3 sequence: CASSSRGEQYF. The CDR3 nucleotides read TGTGCCAGCAGTTCCCGGGGGGAGCAGTACTTC. The rearrangement uses TRBV12-3 or TRBV12-4 and TRBJ2-7; TRBD2 might be the D (6 bases). CDR3 length equals 11 residues. V was clipped by 4 bases and J by 7 bases, with 8 bases between them.

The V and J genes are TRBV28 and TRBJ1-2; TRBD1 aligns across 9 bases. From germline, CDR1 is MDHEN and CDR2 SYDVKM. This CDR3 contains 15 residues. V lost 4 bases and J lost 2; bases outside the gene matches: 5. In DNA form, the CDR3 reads TGTGCCAGCAGTTCGGACAGGGGAAGGAACTATGGCTACACCTTC. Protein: CASSSDRGRNYGYTF.

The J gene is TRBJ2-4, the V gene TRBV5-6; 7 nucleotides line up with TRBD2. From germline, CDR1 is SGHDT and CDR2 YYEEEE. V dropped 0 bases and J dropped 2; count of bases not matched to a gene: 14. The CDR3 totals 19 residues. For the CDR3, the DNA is TGTGCCAGCAGCTTGGTGTGGGTCGGCGGGAGTGAGACCAAAAACATTCAGTACTTC. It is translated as CASSLVWVGGSETKNIQYF. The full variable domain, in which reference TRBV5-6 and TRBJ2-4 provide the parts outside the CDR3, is DAGVTQSPTHLIKTRGQQVTLRCSPKSGHDTVSWYQQALGQGPQFIFQYYEEEERQRGNFPDRFSGHQFPNYSSELNVNALLLGDSALYLCASSLVWVGGSETKNIQYFGAGTRLSVL.

The CDR3 region has the DNA TGTGCCAGGATCCCCCCGGGGATAAAGAATTCACCCCTCCACTTT. Its translation: CARIPPGIKNSPLHF. The gene calls are TRBV25-1 and TRBJ1-6; D is unresolved. This CDR3 spans 15 amino acids. The V and J ends lost 9 bases and 7 bases respectively, with 19 bases between them. Germline CDR1 MGHDK, CDR2 SYGVNS. Complete variable domain (other parts from reference TRBV25-1 and TRBJ1-6): EADIYQTPRYLVIGTGKKITLECSQTMGHDKMYWYQQDPGMELHLIHYSYGVNSTEKGDLSSESTVSRIRTEHFPLTLESARPSHTSQYLCARIPPGIKNSPLHFGNGTRLTVT.

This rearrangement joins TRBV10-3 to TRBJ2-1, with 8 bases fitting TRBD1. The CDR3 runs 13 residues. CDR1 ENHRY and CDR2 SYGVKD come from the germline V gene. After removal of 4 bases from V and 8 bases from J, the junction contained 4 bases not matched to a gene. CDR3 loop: CAISARGQDEQFF. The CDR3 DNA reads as TGTGCCATCAGTGCCCGGGGACAGGATGAGCAGTTCTTC.

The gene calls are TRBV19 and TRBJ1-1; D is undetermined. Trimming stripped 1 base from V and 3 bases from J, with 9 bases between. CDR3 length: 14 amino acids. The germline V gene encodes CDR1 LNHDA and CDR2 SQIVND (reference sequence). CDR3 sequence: CASSIAPTYTEAFF. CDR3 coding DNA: TGTGCCAGTAGTATAGCCCCCACATACACTGAAGCTTTCTTT.

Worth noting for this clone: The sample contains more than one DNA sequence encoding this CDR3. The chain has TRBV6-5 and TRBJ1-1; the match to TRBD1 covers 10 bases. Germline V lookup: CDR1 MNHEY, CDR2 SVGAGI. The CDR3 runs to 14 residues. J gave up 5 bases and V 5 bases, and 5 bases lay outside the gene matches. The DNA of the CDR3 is TGTGCCAGCAGTAGGACAGGGGGAAGGACTGAAGCTTTCTTT. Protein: CASSRTGGRTEAFF.

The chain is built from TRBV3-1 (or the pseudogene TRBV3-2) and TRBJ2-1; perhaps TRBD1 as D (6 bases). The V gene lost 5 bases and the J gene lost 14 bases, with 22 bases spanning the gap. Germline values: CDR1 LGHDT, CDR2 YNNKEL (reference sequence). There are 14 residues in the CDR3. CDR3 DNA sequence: TGTGCCAGCAGCTACCACATGGGAACCCCAGGGGAGTTCTTC. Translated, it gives CASSYHMGTPGEFF.

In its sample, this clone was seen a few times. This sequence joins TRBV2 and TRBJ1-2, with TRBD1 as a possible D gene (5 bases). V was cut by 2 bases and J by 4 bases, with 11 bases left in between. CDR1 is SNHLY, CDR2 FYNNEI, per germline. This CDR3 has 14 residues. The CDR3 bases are TGTGCCAGCAGTGAACAGGGTAGCGGCTATGGCTACACCTTC. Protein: CASSEQGSGYGYTF.

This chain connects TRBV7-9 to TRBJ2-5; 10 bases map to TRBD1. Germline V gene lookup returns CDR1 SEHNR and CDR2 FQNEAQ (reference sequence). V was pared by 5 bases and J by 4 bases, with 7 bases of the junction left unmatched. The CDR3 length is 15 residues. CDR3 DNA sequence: TGTGCCAGCAGCCGGACAGGGGGTGTAGGAGAGACCCAGTACTTC. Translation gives CASSRTGGVGETQYF.

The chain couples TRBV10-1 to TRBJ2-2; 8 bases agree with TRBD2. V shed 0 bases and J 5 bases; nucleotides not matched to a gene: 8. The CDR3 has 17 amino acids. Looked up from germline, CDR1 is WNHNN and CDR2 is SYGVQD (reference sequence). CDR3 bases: TGCGCCAGCAGTGAGTCGTGGCCAGCGGGAGTTACCGGGGAGCTGTTTTTT. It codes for CASSESWPAGVTGELFF.

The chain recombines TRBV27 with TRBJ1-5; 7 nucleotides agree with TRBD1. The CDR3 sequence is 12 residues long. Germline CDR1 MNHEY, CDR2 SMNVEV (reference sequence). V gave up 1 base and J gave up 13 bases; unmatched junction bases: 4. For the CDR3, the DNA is TGTGCCAGCAGTTTATTGAGGGGGCCTCAGCATTTT. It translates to CASSLLRGPQHF.

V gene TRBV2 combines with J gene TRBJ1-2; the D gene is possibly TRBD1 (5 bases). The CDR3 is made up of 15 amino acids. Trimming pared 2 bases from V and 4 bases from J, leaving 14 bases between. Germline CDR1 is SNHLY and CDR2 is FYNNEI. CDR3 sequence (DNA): TGTGCCAGCAGTGAATTGGGGCCGAAAGCCTATGGCTACACCTTC. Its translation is CASSELGPKAYGYTF.

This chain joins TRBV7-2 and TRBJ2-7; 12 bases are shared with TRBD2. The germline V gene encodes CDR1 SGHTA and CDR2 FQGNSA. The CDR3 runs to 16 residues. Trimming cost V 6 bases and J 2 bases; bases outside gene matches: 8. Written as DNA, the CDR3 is TGTGCCAGCAGACAAGCTAGCGGGAGGGCAGCCTACGAGCAGTACTTC. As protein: CASRQASGRAAYEQYF.

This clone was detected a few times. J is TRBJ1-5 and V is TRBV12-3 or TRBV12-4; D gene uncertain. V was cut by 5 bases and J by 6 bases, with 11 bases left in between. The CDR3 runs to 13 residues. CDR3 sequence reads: CASSPGEVQPQHF. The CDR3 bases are TGTGCCAGCAGTCCCGGAGAGGTTCAGCCCCAGCATTTT.

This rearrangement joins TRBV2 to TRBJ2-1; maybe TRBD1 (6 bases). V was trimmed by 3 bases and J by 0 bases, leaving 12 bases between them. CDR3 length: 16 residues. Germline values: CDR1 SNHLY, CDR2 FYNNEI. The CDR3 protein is CASSDRGASSYNEQFF. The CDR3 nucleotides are TGTGCCAGCAGTGACAGGGGCGCTAGCTCCTACAATGAGCAGTTCTTC.

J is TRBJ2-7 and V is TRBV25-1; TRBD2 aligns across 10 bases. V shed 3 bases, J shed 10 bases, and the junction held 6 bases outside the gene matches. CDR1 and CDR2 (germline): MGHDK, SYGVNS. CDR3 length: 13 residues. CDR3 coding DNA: TGTGCCAGCAGTGAGAGACTAGCGGGCCAACAGTACTTC. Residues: CASSERLAGQQYF.

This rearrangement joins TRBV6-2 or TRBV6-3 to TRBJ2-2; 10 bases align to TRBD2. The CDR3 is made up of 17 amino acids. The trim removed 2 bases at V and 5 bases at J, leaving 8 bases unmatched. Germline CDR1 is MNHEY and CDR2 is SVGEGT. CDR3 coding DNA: TGTGCCAGCAGTTACGGGGCTAGCGGGAGCGGAACCGGGGAGCTGTTTTTT. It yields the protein CASSYGASGSGTGELFF.

CDR3 sequence (DNA): TGCGCCAGCAGCTTGGCCATAAGGGGAGGGGGAGAGACCCAGTACTTC. Its translation is CASSLAIRGGGETQYF. The gene calls are TRBV5-1 and TRBJ2-5; weak D call: TRBD2 (7 bases). Trimming pared 0 bases from V and 4 bases from J, leaving 16 bases between. The germline V gene has CDR1 SGHRS and CDR2 YFSETQ. CDR3 length: 16 amino acids.